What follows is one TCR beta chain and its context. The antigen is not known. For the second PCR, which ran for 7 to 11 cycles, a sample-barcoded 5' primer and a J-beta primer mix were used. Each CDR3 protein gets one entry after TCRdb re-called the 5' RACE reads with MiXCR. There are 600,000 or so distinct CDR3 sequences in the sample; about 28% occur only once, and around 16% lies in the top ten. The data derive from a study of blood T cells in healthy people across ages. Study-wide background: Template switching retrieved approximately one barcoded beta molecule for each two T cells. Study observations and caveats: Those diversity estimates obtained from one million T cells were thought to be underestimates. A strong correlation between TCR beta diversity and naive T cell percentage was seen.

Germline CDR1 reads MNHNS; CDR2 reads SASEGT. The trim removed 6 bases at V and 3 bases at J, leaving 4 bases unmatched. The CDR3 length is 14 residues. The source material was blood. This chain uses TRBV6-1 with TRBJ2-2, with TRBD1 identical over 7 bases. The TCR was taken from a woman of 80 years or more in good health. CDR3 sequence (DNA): TGTGCCAGCAGAGGGGACAGCTACACCGGGGAGCTGTTTTTT. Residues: CASRGDSYTGELFF.